This T cell receptor (beta chain) was recovered during a study of CD8 T cells in Susac syndrome. Random-hexamer reverse transcription was applied to roughly 0.5 to 1 ug RNA. Coverage of TCR beta CDR3 amplification by immunoSEQ multiplex PCR extended to 54 Vbeta and 13 Jbeta. Using its own MiXCR run on the immunoSEQ multiplex PCR reads, TCRdb lists one record per CDR3 protein. Here the sample spans some 180,000 distinct CDR3 sequences, about 95% being singletons. This CDR3 is built from 14 residues. The germline CDR1 and CDR2 sequences are SGHTA and FQGNSA. Trimming cost V 1 base and J 1 base, with 7 bases left between them.

The rearrangement uses TRBV7-2 and TRBJ2-5, with D unclear. This clonotype was obtained from a human donor in good health. Sequencing was done on a sample of CD4+ T cells from PBMCs. CDR3 in amino acids: CASSLVYLQETQYF. The CDR3 DNA reads as TGTGCCAGCAGCTTAGTCTACCTCCAAGAGACCCAGTACTTC.